A single sample is the source of the 14 T cell receptor beta chains below, sequenced in a study of early stage breast cancer tumors. Measured with immunoSEQ multiplex PCR; TCRdb has only the in-frame clones, and not every one. In the table there are tens of thousands of clones, more than 60% of which are singletons. Sequencing was carried out using blood. These receptors were collected from a person between 55 and 69 years old with breast cancer.

This clone has a single count. This sequence joins TRBV4-2 and TRBJ2-5, with 9 bases fitting TRBD2. Germline CDR1 LGHNA, CDR2 YNFKEQ. The CDR3 length is 15 residues. Germline trimming cut 0 bases from V and 1 base from J; bases unmatched to any gene: 0. For the CDR3, the DNA is TGTGCCAGCAGCCAAGAGCGGGGGGGCCAAGAGACCCAGTACTTC. This sequence encodes CASSQERGGQETQYF.

Comments on this clone: This CDR3 is also generated by other DNA sequences in the sample. V gene TRBV2 combines with J gene TRBJ2-7; D is uncertain. Germline CDR1 and CDR2: SNHLY and FYNNEI. The V end lost 4 bases, the J end lost 1 base, and 11 bases lay between the germline ends. There are 14 residues in the CDR3. The CDR3 sequence: CASSGGSLSYEQYF. The CDR3 nucleotides read TGTGCCAGCAGTGGGGGTAGCCTTTCCTACGAGCAGTACTTC.

The V call is TRBV5-4, the J call TRBJ1-1; D is perhaps TRBD1 (6 bases). CDR1 is SGHNT, CDR2 YYREEE, per germline (reference sequence). There are 14 residues in the CDR3. The V and J ends lost 10 bases and 1 base respectively, with 17 bases between them. CDR3 region: CAYLRDTGNTEAFF. For the CDR3, the DNA is TGTGCCTACCTGAGGGACACGGGGAACACTGAAGCTTTCTTT.

The V and J genes are TRBV5-1 and TRBJ2-1, with 13 positions matching TRBD2. Germline values: CDR1 SGHRS, CDR2 YFSETQ. V trimming: 8 bases; J trimming: 8 bases; junction bases outside the gene matches: 7. CDR3 size: 14 residues. The CDR3 reads CASAGTSGGDEQFF. The CDR3 nucleotides read TGCGCCAGTGCCGGAACTAGCGGGGGGGATGAGCAGTTCTTC.

The chain uses TRBV7-2 and TRBJ2-1; no definite D call. V lost 1 base, J lost 10 bases, and 11 bases lay in between. The CDR3 totals 13 residues. Germline V gene data show CDR1 as SGHTA and CDR2 as FQGNSA. The CDR3 DNA follows: TGTGCCAGCAGCTTAGTAGGGTCCGGGGAGCAGTTCTTC. The encoded protein is CASSLVGSGEQFF.

The chain recombines TRBV27 with TRBJ2-7; 9 positions match TRBD1. The CDR3 has 15 residues. Losses at the gene ends were 6 bases for V and 3 bases for J; bases not matched to a gene: 9. Looked up from germline, CDR1 is MNHEY and CDR2 is SMNVEV (reference sequence). CDR3 sequence reads: CASRPGQGSFYEQYF. The DNA of the CDR3 is TGTGCCAGCAGGCCGGGACAGGGCAGCTTCTACGAGCAGTACTTC.

J is TRBJ2-2 and V is TRBV5-4; D uncertain. Trimming pared 1 base from V and 3 bases from J, leaving 10 bases between. This CDR3 contains 15 residues. Germline assignment: CDR1 SGHNT and CDR2 YYREEE (reference sequence). The CDR3 loop is CASSLKLPDTGELFF. The CDR3 bases are TGTGCCAGCAGCTTGAAACTTCCTGACACCGGGGAGCTGTTTTTT.

The chain employs TRBV18 and TRBJ2-7; 8 bases line up with TRBD1. The CDR3 spans 14 residues. Germline CDR1 is KGHSH and CDR2 is LQKENI. With V trimmed by 2 bases and J by 5 bases, 5 bases remained unmatched. CDR3 amino acids: CASSPNQGANEQYF. CDR3 DNA sequence: TGTGCCAGCTCACCAAATCAGGGGGCTAACGAGCAGTACTTC.

V and J are TRBV29-1 and TRBJ2-3; 12 bases fit TRBD2. The V gene end was trimmed by 6 bases and the J gene end by 4 bases; junction bases not matched to a gene: 8. CDR1 is SQVTM and CDR2 is ANQGSEA in the germline V gene. CDR3 length: 15 residues. This CDR3 is CSVLTSGGYADTQYF. In DNA form, the CDR3 reads TGCAGCGTATTGACTAGCGGGGGATATGCAGATACGCAGTATTTT.

CDR3 amino acids: CASRLTGDFYNEQFF. In nucleotides, the CDR3 is TGTGCCAGCAGACTAACAGGGGATTTTTACAATGAGCAGTTCTTC. The chain has TRBV6-5 and TRBJ2-1, with 7 bases fitting TRBD1. There are 15 residues in the CDR3. Germline V lookup: CDR1 MNHEY, CDR2 SVGAGI. V was pared by 6 bases and J by 4 bases, with 9 bases of the junction left unmatched.

This clone was detected only a few times. The rearrangement links TRBV13 to TRBJ1-5; D not resolved. Germline V lookup: CDR1 PRHDT, CDR2 FYEKMQ (reference sequence). The V and J ends lost 3 bases and 3 bases respectively, with 3 bases between them. CDR3 length: 12 residues. The CDR3 coding sequence is TGTGCCAGCAGCTTGGTCAATCAGCCCCAGCATTTT. It codes for CASSLVNQPQHF.

This rearrangement joins TRBV7-9 to TRBJ2-7; TRBD2 matches 11 bases. Per the germline V gene, CDR1 is SEHNR and CDR2 is FQNEAQ (reference sequence). The CDR3 sequence is 14 residues long. Germline trimming cut 5 bases from V and 6 bases from J; bases unmatched to any gene: 6. The CDR3 spells CASSLVLAGGEQYF. The CDR3 DNA follows: TGTGCCAGCAGCCTCGTGCTAGCGGGAGGCGAGCAGTACTTC.

This clone was detected only once. This chain links TRBV27 with TRBJ2-7, with 7 bases fitting TRBD1. The V gene end was trimmed by 7 bases and the J gene end by 1 base; junction bases not matched to a gene: 1. Germline loops: CDR1 MNHEY, CDR2 SMNVEV (reference sequence). This CDR3 has 12 amino acids. The CDR3, as DNA: TGTGCCAGCATGGGACAGTCCTACGAGCAGTACTTC. Translating gives CASMGQSYEQYF.

The V and J genes are TRBV15 and TRBJ1-2; D is unclear. The CDR3 covers 15 residues. Germline CDR1 is LNHNV and CDR2 is YYDKDF (reference sequence). V was pared by 1 base and J by 4 bases, with 13 bases between. This CDR3 is CATSRAYGRGYGYTF. CDR3 in DNA: TGTGCCACCAGCAGAGCCTACGGGCGCGGCTATGGCTACACCTTC. The whole variable domain, remainder taken from reference TRBV15 and TRBJ1-2, is DAMVIQNPRYQVTQFGKPVTLSCSQTLNHNVMYWYQQKSSQAPKLLFHYYDKDFNNEADTPDNFQSRRPNTSFCFLDIRSPGLGDTAMYLCATSRAYGRGYGYTFGSGTRLTVV.